Only one count was recorded for the clone carrying this T cell receptor beta chain. TCRdb keeps only in-frame clones here, not all; method: immunoSEQ multiplex PCR. In the table there are tens of thousands of clones, 70% to 90% of which are singletons. Trimming took 0 bases from V and 6 from J; bases not matched to a gene: 4. CDR1 and CDR2 (germline): LNHDA, SQIVND (reference sequence). The CDR3 has 15 residues. This sample is part of a study of OX40 agonist ivuxolimab in advanced cancers. Study details: The diagnoses of dose-escalation patients were hepatocellular carcinoma, melanoma, renal cell or head and neck cancer. Previous treatment with anti-PD-1, anti-PD-L1 or anti-CTLA-4 therapy was allowed; 40% had received some.

The sequences come from CD4+ or CD8+ T cells sorted from blood, collected in a trial of the OX40 agonist ivuxolimab. This TCR was sampled from an adult with an advanced solid tumor such as melanoma, head and neck, liver or kidney cancer. The chain links TRBV19 to TRBJ1-5, with TRBD1 identical over 8 bases. CDR3 DNA: TGTGCCAGTAGTATAGACGACAGGGGTGGTCAGCCCCAGCATTTT. It yields the protein CASSIDDRGGQPQHF. Full variable domain (missing parts from reference TRBV19 and TRBJ1-5): DGGITQSPKYLFRKEGQNVTLSCEQNLNHDAMYWYRQDPGQGLRLIYYSQIVNDFQKGDIAEGYSVSREKKESFPLTVTSAQKNPTAFYLCASSIDDRGGQPQHFGDGTRLSIL.